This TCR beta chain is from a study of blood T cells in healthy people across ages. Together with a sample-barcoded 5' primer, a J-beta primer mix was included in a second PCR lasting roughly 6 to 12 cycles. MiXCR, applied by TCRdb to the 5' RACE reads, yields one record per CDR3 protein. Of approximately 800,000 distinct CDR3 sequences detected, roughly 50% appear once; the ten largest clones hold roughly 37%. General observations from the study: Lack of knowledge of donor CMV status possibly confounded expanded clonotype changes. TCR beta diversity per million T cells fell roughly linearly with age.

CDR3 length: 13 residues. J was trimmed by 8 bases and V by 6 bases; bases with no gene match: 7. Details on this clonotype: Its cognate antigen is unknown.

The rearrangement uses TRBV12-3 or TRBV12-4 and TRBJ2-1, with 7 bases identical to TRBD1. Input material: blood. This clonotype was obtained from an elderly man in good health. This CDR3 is CASSRQGRDEQFF. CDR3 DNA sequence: TGTGCCAGCAGCAGACAGGGTAGAGATGAGCAGTTCTTC.